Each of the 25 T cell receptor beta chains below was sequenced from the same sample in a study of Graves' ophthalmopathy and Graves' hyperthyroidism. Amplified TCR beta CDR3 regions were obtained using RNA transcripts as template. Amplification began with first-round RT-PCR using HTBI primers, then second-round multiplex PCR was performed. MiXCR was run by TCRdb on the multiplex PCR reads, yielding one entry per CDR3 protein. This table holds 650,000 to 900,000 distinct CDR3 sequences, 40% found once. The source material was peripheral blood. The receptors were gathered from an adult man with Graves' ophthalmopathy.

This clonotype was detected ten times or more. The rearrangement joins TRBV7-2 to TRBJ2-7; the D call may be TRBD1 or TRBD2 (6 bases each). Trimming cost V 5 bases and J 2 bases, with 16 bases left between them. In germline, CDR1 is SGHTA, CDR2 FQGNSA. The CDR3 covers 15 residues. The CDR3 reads CASSERGGHPYEQYF. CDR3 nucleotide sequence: TGTGCCAGCAGCGAAAGAGGGGGGCACCCCTACGAGCAGTACTTC.

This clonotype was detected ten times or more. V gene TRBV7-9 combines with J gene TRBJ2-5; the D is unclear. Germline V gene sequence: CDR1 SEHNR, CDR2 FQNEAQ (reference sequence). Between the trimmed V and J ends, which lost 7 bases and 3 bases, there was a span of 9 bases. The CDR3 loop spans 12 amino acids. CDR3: CASKGQKETQYF. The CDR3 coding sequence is TGTGCCAGCAAAGGGCAGAAAGAGACCCAGTACTTC.

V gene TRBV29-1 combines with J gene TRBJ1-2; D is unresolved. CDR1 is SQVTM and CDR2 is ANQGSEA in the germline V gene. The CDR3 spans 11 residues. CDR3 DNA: TGCAGTGCCCAGGAAAACTATGGCTACACCTTC. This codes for CSAQENYGYTF.

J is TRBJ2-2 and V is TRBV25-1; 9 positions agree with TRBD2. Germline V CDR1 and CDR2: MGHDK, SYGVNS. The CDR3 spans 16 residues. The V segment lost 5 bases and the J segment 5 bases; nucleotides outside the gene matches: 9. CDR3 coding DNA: TGTGCCAGCAGTTTATTCCCTAGCGGGGTAACCGGGGAGCTGTTTTTT. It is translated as CASSLFPSGVTGELFF.

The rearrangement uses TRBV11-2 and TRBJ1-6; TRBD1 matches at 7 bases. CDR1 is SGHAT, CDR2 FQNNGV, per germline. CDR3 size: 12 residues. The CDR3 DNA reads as TGTGCTAGCCCAGGGGGTAATTCACCCCTCCACTTT. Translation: CASPGGNSPLHF. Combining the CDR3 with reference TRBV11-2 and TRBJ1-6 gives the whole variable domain EAGVAQSPRYKIIEKRQSVAFWCNPISGHATLYWYQQILGQGPKLLIQFQNNGVVDDSQLPKDRFSAERLKGVDSTLKIQPAKLEDSAVYLCASPGGNSPLHFGNGTRLTVT.

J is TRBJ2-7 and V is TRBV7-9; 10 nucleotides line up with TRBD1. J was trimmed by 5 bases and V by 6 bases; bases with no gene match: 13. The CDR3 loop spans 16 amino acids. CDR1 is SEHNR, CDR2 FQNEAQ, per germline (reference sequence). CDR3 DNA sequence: TGTGCCAGCAGTCCCCAGGTCGGACAGGGGGTCGACGAGCAGTACTTC. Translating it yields CASSPQVGQGVDEQYF.

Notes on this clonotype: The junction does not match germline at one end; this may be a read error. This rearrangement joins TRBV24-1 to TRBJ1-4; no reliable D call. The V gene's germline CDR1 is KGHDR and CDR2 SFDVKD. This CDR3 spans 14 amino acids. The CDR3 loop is CASSEGFGVEKLFF. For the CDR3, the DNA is TGTGCCAGCAGTGAAGGGTTCGGGGTCGAAAAACTGTTTTTT.

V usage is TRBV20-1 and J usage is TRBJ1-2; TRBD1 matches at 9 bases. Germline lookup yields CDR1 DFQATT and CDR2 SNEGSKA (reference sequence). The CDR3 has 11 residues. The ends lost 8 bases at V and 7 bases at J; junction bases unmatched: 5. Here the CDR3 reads CSSGQGLGYTF. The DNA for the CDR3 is TGCAGTTCCGGACAGGGGCTTGGCTACACCTTC.

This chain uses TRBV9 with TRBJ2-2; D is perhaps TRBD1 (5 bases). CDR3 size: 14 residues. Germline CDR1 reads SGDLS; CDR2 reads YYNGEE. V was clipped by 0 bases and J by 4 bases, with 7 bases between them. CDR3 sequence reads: CASSVEGVTGELFF. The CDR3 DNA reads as TGTGCCAGCAGCGTAGAAGGGGTCACCGGGGAGCTGTTTTTT. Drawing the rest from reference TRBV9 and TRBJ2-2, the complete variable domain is DSGVTQTPKHLITATGQRVTLRCSPRSGDLSVYWYQQSLDQGLQFLIQYYNGEERAKGNILERFSAQQFPDLHSELNLSSLELGDSALYFCASSVEGVTGELFFGEGSRLTVL.

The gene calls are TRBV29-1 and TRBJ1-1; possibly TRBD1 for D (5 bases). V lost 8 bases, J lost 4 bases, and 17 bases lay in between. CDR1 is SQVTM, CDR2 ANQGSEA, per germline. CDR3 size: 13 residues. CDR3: CSPSWGVATEAFF. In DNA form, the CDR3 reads TGCAGCCCTTCCTGGGGGGTGGCCACTGAAGCTTTCTTT.

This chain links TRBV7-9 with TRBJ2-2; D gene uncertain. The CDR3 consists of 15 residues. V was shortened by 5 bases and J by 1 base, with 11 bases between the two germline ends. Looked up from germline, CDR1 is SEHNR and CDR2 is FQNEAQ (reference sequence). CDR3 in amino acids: CASSPRSQNTGELFF. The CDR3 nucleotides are TGTGCCAGCAGCCCACGGAGTCAGAACACCGGGGAGCTGTTTTTT.

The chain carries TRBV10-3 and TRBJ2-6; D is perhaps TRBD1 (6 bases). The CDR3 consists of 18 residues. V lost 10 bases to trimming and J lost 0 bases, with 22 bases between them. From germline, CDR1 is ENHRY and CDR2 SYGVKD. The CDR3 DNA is TGTGCCAGCAGCCCCAGGGGCACAGCCGCCTCTGGGGCCAACGTCCTGACTTTC. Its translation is CASSPRGTAASGANVLTF.

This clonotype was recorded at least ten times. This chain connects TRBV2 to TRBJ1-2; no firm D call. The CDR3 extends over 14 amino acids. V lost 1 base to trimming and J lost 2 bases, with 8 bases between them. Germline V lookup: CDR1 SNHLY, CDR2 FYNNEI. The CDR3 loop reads CASSEVRENYGYTF. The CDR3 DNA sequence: TGTGCCAGCAGTGAAGTTAGGGAAAACTATGGCTACACCTTC.

CDR3 coding DNA: TGTGCCAGCAGCTCACCCACAGGATCCTATGGCTACACCTTC. Its protein is CASSSPTGSYGYTF. This sequence joins TRBV7-7 and TRBJ1-2, with D perhaps matching TRBD1 (5 bases). Trimming cost V 4 bases and J 4 bases, with 13 bases left between them. The V gene's germline CDR1 is SSHAT and CDR2 FNYEAQ (reference sequence). There are 14 residues in the CDR3.

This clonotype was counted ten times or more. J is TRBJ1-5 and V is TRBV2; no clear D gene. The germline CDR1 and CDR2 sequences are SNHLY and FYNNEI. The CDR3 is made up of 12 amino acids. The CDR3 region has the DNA TGTGCGTCCCAGTTACCCAATCAGCCCCAGCATTTT. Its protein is CASQLPNQPQHF.

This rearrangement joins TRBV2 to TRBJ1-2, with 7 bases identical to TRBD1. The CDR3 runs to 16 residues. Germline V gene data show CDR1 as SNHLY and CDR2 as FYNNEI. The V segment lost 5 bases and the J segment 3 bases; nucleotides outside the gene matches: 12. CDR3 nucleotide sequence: TGTGCCAGCAGTTACACCCGGGACAGCAAAGACTATGGCTACACCTTC. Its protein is CASSYTRDSKDYGYTF. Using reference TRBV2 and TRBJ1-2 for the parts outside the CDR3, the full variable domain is EPEVTQTPSHQVTQMGQEVILRCVPISNHLYFYWYRQILGQKVEFLVSFYNNEISEKSEIFDDQFSVERPDGSNFTLKIRSTKLEDSAMYFCASSYTRDSKDYGYTFGSGTRLTVV.

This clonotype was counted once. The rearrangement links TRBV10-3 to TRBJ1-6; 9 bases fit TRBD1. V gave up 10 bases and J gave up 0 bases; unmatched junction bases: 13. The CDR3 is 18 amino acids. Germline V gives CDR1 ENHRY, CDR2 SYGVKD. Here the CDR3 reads CASSQPGQGSSYNSPLHF. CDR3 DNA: TGTGCCAGCAGCCAGCCGGGACAGGGTTCCTCCTATAATTCACCCCTCCACTTT.

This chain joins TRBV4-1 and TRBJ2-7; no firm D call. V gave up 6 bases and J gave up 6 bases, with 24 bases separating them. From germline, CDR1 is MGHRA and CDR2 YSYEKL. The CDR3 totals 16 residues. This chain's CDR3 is CASSCTGPVGVCEQYF. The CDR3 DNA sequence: TGCGCCAGCAGTTGCACTGGGCCCGTTGGGGTCTGCGAGCAGTACTTC.

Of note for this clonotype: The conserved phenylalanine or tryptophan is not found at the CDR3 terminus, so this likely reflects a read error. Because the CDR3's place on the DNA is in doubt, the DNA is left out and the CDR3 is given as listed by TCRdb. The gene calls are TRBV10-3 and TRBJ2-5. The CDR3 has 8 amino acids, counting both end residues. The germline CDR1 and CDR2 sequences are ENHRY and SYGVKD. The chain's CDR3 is CAISESPD.

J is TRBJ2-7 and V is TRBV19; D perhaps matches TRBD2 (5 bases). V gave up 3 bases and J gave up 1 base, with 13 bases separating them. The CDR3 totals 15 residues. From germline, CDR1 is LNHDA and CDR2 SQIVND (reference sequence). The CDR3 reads CASSIGRLTSYEQYF. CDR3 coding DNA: TGTGCCAGTAGTATCGGTAGACTAACGTCCTACGAGCAGTACTTC.

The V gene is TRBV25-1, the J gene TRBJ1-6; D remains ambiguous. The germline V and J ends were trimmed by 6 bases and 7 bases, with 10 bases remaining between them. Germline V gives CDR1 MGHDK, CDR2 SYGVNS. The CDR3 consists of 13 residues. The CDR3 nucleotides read TGTGCCAGCAGACGGCAGAAGAATTCACCCCTCCACTTT. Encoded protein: CASRRQKNSPLHF.

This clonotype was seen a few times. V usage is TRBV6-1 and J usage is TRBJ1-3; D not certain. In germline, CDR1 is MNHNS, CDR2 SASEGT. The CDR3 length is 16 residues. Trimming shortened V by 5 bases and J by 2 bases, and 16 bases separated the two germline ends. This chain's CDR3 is CASSYSVPGAGNTIYF. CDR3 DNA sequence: TGTGCCAGCAGTTACTCAGTACCGGGAGCTGGAAACACCATATATTTT.

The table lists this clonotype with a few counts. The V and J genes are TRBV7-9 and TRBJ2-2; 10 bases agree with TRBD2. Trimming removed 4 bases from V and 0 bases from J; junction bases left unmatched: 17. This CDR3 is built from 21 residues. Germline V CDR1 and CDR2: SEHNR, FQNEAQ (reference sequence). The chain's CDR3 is CASSSRGYVAGGRPNTGELFF. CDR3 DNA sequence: TGTGCCAGCAGCTCCCGCGGATACGTAGCGGGGGGCCGTCCGAACACCGGGGAGCTGTTTTTT.

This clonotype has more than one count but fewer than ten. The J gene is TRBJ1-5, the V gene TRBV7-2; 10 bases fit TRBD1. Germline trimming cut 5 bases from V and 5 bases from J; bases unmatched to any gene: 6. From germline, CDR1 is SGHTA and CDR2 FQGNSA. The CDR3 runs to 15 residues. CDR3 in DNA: TGTGCCAGCAGCACATCCGGGACAGGGGATCAGCCCCAGCATTTT. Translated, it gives CASSTSGTGDQPQHF.

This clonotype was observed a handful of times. The CDR3 region is CAGGSDSPLGGYTF. DNA of the CDR3: TGTGCCGGAGGGTCGGACAGCCCCTTGGGCGGCTACACCTTC. This chain connects TRBV12-3 or TRBV12-4 to TRBJ1-2, with D tentatively TRBD1 (6 bases). The V end was cut by 11 bases, the J end by 8 bases, with 24 bases between. The CDR3 consists of 14 residues.